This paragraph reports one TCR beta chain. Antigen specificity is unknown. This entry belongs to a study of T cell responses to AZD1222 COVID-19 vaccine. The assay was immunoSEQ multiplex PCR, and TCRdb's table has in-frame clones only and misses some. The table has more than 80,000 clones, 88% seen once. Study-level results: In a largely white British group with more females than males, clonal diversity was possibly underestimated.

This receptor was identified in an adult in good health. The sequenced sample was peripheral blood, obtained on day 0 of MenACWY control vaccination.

CDR3 sequence reads: CASSEYGQLSSYNSPLHF. As DNA, the CDR3 is TGTGCCAGCAGTGAATATGGACAGCTTAGCTCCTATAATTCACCCCTCCACTTT. The chain carries TRBV28 and TRBJ1-6; D perhaps matches TRBD1 (6 bases). The ends were cut back, 5 bases at V and 0 bases at J, with 17 bases in the middle. The length of the CDR3 is 18 residues. CDR1 and CDR2 from the germline V gene are MDHEN and SYDVKM.